These 23 T cell receptor beta chains were sequenced from one sample in a study of T cells in Graves' hyperthyroidism and ophthalmopathy. It was RNA transcripts that yielded the amplified TCR beta CDR3 regions. HTBI primers were employed in a first-round RT-PCR of the TCR CDR3. From the multiplex PCR reads, TCRdb called clonotypes with MiXCR, one entry per CDR3 protein. The sample lists a few hundred thousand distinct CDR3 sequences, about a sixth occurring once. The sequenced material came from blood. All receptors come from a woman in her twenties or thirties with Graves' hyperthyroidism.

A few counts support this clonotype. The chain combines TRBV9 with TRBJ2-2, with 8 bases that match TRBD2. Germline lookup yields CDR1 SGDLS and CDR2 YYNGEE. V lost 1 base to trimming and J lost 4 bases; unmatched junction nucleotides: 3. CDR3 length: 15 amino acids. The CDR3 sequence: CASSVRTSPTGELFF. CDR3 in DNA: TGTGCCAGCAGCGTAAGGACTAGCCCCACCGGGGAGCTGTTTTTT.

In this sample, this clonotype turned up many times. V usage is TRBV5-1 and J usage is TRBJ2-2, with 9 bases aligning to TRBD2. V lost 0 bases to trimming and J lost 8 bases; unmatched junction nucleotides: 5. This CDR3 has 15 amino acids. CDR1 SGHRS and CDR2 YFSETQ come from the germline V gene. CDR3 amino acids: CASSLEGLAGGELFF. The CDR3 region has the DNA TGCGCCAGCAGCTTGGAGGGACTAGCTGGTGGGGAGCTGTTTTTT.

This clonotype was counted only a few times. The CDR3 DNA is TGCAGCGTTGAATTTACAGCGGGAGGGCCCTACGAGCAGTACTTC. This encodes CSVEFTAGGPYEQYF. The chain links TRBV29-1 to TRBJ2-7; 10 bases map to TRBD2. The germline gives CDR1 SQVTM, CDR2 ANQGSEA. This CDR3 spans 15 amino acids. After removal of 2 bases from V and 2 bases from J, the junction contained 6 bases not matched to a gene.

V is TRBV4-1 and J is TRBJ2-5, with D possibly TRBD2 on 6 matching bases. Trimming pared 2 bases from V and 4 bases from J, leaving 8 bases between. In germline, CDR1 is MGHRA, CDR2 YSYEKL. The CDR3 is 13 residues long. The CDR3 DNA sequence: TGCGCCAGCAGCCAATGGAGGGGAGAGACCCAGTACTTC. Its translation is CASSQWRGETQYF.

This clonotype has ten or more counts. The rearrangement links TRBV20-1 to TRBJ1-1; the D gene is possibly TRBD1 (5 bases). The CDR3 spans 13 residues. Germline V gene sequence: CDR1 DFQATT, CDR2 SNEGSKA (reference sequence). V was cut by 2 bases and J by 5 bases, with 12 bases left in between. This CDR3 is CSARPQGWTEAFF. Here the CDR3 DNA reads TGCAGTGCTAGACCTCAGGGATGGACTGAAGCTTTCTTT.

The chain joins TRBV29-1 to TRBJ2-5; D is possibly TRBD1 or TRBD2 (6 bases each). Looked up from germline, CDR1 is SQVTM and CDR2 is ANQGSEA. The CDR3 totals 12 residues. V lost 4 bases and J lost 4, with 10 bases in between. The CDR3 DNA sequence: TGCAGCGTTGTAGGGGGGCGAGAGACCCAGTACTTC. Amino acid sequence: CSVVGGRETQYF. The full variable domain, completed using reference TRBV29-1 and TRBJ2-5, is SAVISQKPSRDICQRGTSLTIQCQVDSQVTMMFWYRQQPGQSLTLIATANQGSEATYESGFVIDKFPISRPNLTFSTLTVSNMSPEDSSIYLCSVVGGRETQYFGPGTRLLVL.

This clonotype was detected ten times or more. The chain carries TRBV20-1 and TRBJ2-7; D is ambiguous. Germline CDR1 reads DFQATT; CDR2 reads SNEGSKA (reference sequence). V was cut by 6 bases and J by 1 base, with 7 bases left in between. CDR3 length equals 11 residues. CDR3 in amino acids: CSAARSYEQYF. In DNA, the CDR3 is TGCAGTGCCGCTCGGTCCTACGAGCAGTACTTC.

This chain links TRBV20-1 with TRBJ2-7; D call uncertain. The CDR3 has 14 residues. Trimming took off 2 bases at V and 5 bases at J, with 16 bases between the two ends. CDR1 is DFQATT, CDR2 SNEGSKA, per germline (reference sequence). The CDR3 reads CSARRADIRNEQYF. The CDR3 nucleotides are TGCAGTGCTAGACGGGCAGATATTAGAAACGAGCAGTACTTC.

This chain connects TRBV6-1 to TRBJ2-7; D might be TRBD1 or TRBD2, each matching 5 bases. This CDR3 is 13 amino acids long. V gave up 6 bases and J gave up 2 bases, with 11 bases separating them. CDR1 is MNHNS, CDR2 SASEGT, per germline. The CDR3, as DNA: TGTGCCAGCAGCGGGGACCAAGCCTACGAGCAGTACTTC. Translated, it gives CASSGDQAYEQYF.

This clonotype was seen more than once but under ten times. The rearrangement joins TRBV4-1 to TRBJ2-4; D gene uncertain. With 0 bases removed from V and 0 bases from J, the gap between germline ends came to 18 bases. Germline CDR1 and CDR2: MGHRA and YSYEKL. This CDR3 is built from 19 residues. CDR3 loop: CASSQDVGTELLAKNIQYF. CDR3 bases: TGCGCCAGCAGCCAAGACGTGGGTACAGAACTTCTAGCCAAAAACATTCAGTACTTC.

In this sample, this clonotype turned up a few times. The gene calls are TRBV10-3 and TRBJ2-7; D gene ambiguous. There are 11 residues in the CDR3. Per the germline V gene, CDR1 is ENHRY and CDR2 is SYGVKD. V shed 2 bases and J shed 2 bases, with 1 base lying between them. The CDR3 protein is CAISETYEQYF. Here the CDR3 DNA reads TGTGCCATCAGTGAGACCTACGAGCAGTACTTC.

The chain is built from TRBV29-1 and TRBJ1-1, with 8 bases that match TRBD1. The CDR3 is made up of 13 amino acids. CDR1 and CDR2 (germline): SQVTM, ANQGSEA. V shed 5 bases, J shed 8 bases, and the junction held 10 bases outside the gene matches. In DNA, the CDR3 is TGCAGCGTTTGTCGACAGGGGCTAGGGGAAGCTTTCTTT. The encoded protein is CSVCRQGLGEAFF. Using reference TRBV29-1 and TRBJ1-1 for the parts outside the CDR3, the full variable domain is SAVISQKPSRDICQRGTSLTIQCQVDSQVTMMFWYRQQPGQSLTLIATANQGSEATYESGFVIDKFPISRPNLTFSTLTVSNMSPEDSSIYLCSVCRQGLGEAFFGQGTRLTVV.

This clonotype has ten or more counts. The CDR3 bases are TGTGCCAGCAGCTTAGGGGGGGGATTCGGAGCCACTGAAGCTTTCTTT. Protein product: CASSLGGGFGATEAFF. The chain uses TRBV11-2 and TRBJ1-1, with D possibly TRBD1 on 5 matching bases. The CDR3 loop spans 16 amino acids. V dropped 1 base and J dropped 4 bases, with 16 bases sitting between them. Germline values: CDR1 SGHAT, CDR2 FQNNGV.

A remark on this clonotype: A read error is possible here, since a much larger clone lies one base away. This chain uses TRBV11-3 with TRBJ2-7; 8 nucleotides match TRBD2. Losses at the gene ends were 5 bases for V and 6 bases for J; bases not matched to a gene: 12. Germline V gene data show CDR1 as SGHNT and CDR2 as YENEEA. This CDR3 is 15 amino acids long. Here the CDR3 reads CASSIIPAGVGEQYF. The DNA for the CDR3 is TGTGCCAGCAGCATCATACCAGCGGGAGTCGGCGAGCAGTACTTC.

This clonotype showed up many times. The chain couples TRBV28 to TRBJ2-7; TRBD1 might be the D (6 bases). The CDR3 consists of 16 residues. V lost 6 bases and J lost 2, with 20 bases in between. Germline CDR1 reads MDHEN; CDR2 reads SYDVKM. In DNA form, the CDR3 reads TGTGCCAGCAGCCTAACTAGTGGGACACGGACCTACGAGCAGTACTTC. The encoded protein is CASSLTSGTRTYEQYF.

This clonotype was seen a few times. The chain combines TRBV20-1 with TRBJ1-5, with a weak D call TRBD1 (6 bases). The CDR3 length is 13 residues. Trimming took off 5 bases at V and 5 bases at J, with 13 bases between the two ends. Germline V gene data show CDR1 as DFQATT and CDR2 as SNEGSKA (reference sequence). DNA of the CDR3: TGCAGTGCTCGACGGGGGGCTGATCAGCCCCAGCATTTT. This encodes CSARRGADQPQHF.

V and J are TRBV4-2 and TRBJ2-6; D not resolved. The germline V gene encodes CDR1 LGHNA and CDR2 YNFKEQ. Deletions cut 1 base from V and 0 bases from J, with 7 bases between. The length of the CDR3 is 16 residues. The CDR3 region is CASSQGPVSGANVLTF. The CDR3 coding sequence is TGTGCCAGCAGCCAAGGCCCGGTCTCTGGGGCCAACGTCCTGACTTTC.

The chain has TRBV7-8 and TRBJ2-6; 7 bases are shared with TRBD1. The CDR3 runs to 16 residues. V was pared by 6 bases and J by 0 bases, with 5 bases of the junction left unmatched. Germline CDR1 and CDR2: SGHVS and FQNEAQ. CDR3 in DNA: TGTGCCAGCAGGTGGGACAGCAACTCTGGGGCCAACGTCCTGACTTTC. Translation: CASRWDSNSGANVLTF.

The rearrangement joins TRBV25-1 to TRBJ2-7, with D perhaps matching TRBD1 (5 bases). Trimming shortened V by 6 bases and J by 1 base, and 13 bases separated the two germline ends. This CDR3 region has 14 residues. The germline V gene has CDR1 MGHDK and CDR2 SYGVNS. The CDR3 reads CASRKEDSSYEQYF. The CDR3 region has the DNA TGTGCCAGCAGGAAAGAAGACAGTTCCTACGAGCAGTACTTC.

In its sample, this clonotype was seen a few times. The chain combines TRBV5-6 with TRBJ2-7; D possibly corresponds to TRBD1 (6 bases). Trimming stripped 5 bases from V and 0 bases from J, with 15 bases between. In germline, CDR1 is SGHDT, CDR2 YYEEEE. The CDR3 totals 15 residues. CDR3 nucleotides: TGTGCCAGCAGACTCAGGGGCATGAGCTCCTACGAGCAGTACTTC. Encoded protein: CASRLRGMSSYEQYF.

V and J are TRBV10-3 and TRBJ2-1; TRBD2 aligns across 13 bases. V was clipped by 3 bases and J by 5 bases; unmatched bases: 4. Germline values: CDR1 ENHRY, CDR2 SYGVKD. The CDR3 has 16 residues. CDR3 in amino acids: CAISDWGLAGHNEQFF. CDR3 coding DNA: TGTGCCATCAGTGATTGGGGACTAGCGGGGCACAATGAGCAGTTCTTC.

There are a few counts of this clonotype. The V and J genes are TRBV19 and TRBJ2-1; no reliable D call. V gave up 3 bases and J gave up 1 base, with 10 bases separating them. CDR1 is LNHDA, CDR2 SQIVND, per germline (reference sequence). The CDR3 spans 15 residues. The CDR3, as DNA: TGTGCCAGTAGTATCGGGCACTCATCCTACAATGAGCAGTTCTTC. Protein sequence: CASSIGHSSYNEQFF.

This chain uses TRBV4-3 with TRBJ2-7; D remains unclear. This CDR3 has 12 amino acids. Germline CDR1 is LGHNA and CDR2 is YSLEER. V dropped 0 bases and J dropped 7 bases, with 7 bases sitting between them. CDR3 region: CASSQDRQEQYF. The CDR3 DNA reads TGCGCCAGCAGCCAAGATCGGCAAGAGCAGTACTTC.